The 21 T cell receptor beta chains presented below share a single source sample, sequenced in a study of blood T cell repertoires in COVID-19. The protocol was immunoSEQ multiplex PCR, while the TCRdb copy is restricted to in-frame clones and leaves out a portion. The data contain 21,000 or so clones, about nine tenths of them seen just once; the ten biggest clones take up roughly 3.5%. Material for sequencing was peripheral blood. These receptors came from a man in his fifties with active COVID-19.

This chain uses TRBV12-3 or TRBV12-4 with TRBJ1-1; D gene ambiguous. The V gene lost 3 bases and the J gene lost 1 base, with 6 bases spanning the gap. The CDR3 runs 13 residues. CDR3 sequence: CASSFGENTEAFF. CDR3 DNA sequence: TGTGCCAGCAGTTTCGGAGAGAACACTGAAGCTTTCTTT.

The chain recombines TRBV18 with TRBJ1-2, with TRBD1 matching 10 bases. The V gene end was trimmed by 3 bases and the J gene end by 8 bases; junction bases not matched to a gene: 9. The CDR3 contains 15 residues. Germline assignment: CDR1 KGHSH and CDR2 LQKENI. The CDR3 DNA reads as TGTGCCAGCTCACCGGGACAGGGGCTCCATTGGGGCTACACCTTC. It codes for CASSPGQGLHWGYTF.

The genes are TRBV15 and TRBJ2-1; D is possibly TRBD2 (5 bases). V lost 0 bases and J lost 0, with 12 bases in between. The CDR3 is 17 amino acids. Germline CDR1 is LNHNV and CDR2 is YYDKDF (reference sequence). The CDR3 region has the DNA TGTGCCACCAGCAGAGAGGGGAGACTTAGCTCCTACAATGAGCAGTTCTTC. Its translation: CATSREGRLSSYNEQFF.

CDR3 sequence (DNA): TGCGCCAGCAGCTTAAACAGACCCTACGAGCAGTACTTC. It codes for CASSLNRPYEQYF. The J gene is TRBJ2-7, the V gene TRBV5-1; D remains unclear. V lost 2 bases, J lost 2 bases, and 8 bases lay in between. Germline loops: CDR1 SGHRS, CDR2 YFSETQ. The CDR3 extends over 13 amino acids. Combining the CDR3 with reference TRBV5-1 and TRBJ2-7 gives the whole variable domain KAGVTQTPRYLIKTRGQQVTLSCSPISGHRSVSWYQQTPGQGLQFLFEYFSETQRNKGNFPGRFSGRQFSNSRSEMNVSTLELGDSALYLCASSLNRPYEQYFGPGTRLTVT.

The genes are TRBV13 and TRBJ1-2; TRBD1 matches 7 bases. This CDR3 region has 15 residues. Germline CDR1 is PRHDT and CDR2 is FYEKMQ (reference sequence). Trimming at V came to 5 bases and at J to 4 bases, leaving 10 bases not matched to a gene. DNA for the CDR3: TGTGCCAGCAGCGAGACGACAGGGCCCGCCTATGGCTACACCTTC. Amino acid sequence: CASSETTGPAYGYTF.

The chain carries TRBV5-1 and TRBJ2-7; TRBD2 matches at 10 bases. Losses at the gene ends were 3 bases for V and 7 bases for J; bases not matched to a gene: 16. Germline-derived CDR1 and CDR2 are SGHRS and YFSETQ. The CDR3 is 17 amino acids. CDR3 DNA sequence: TGCGCCAGCAGCTCCCGGACTAGCGGACAAGTGGGGGGGGAGCAGTACTTC. Translated, it gives CASSSRTSGQVGGEQYF.

CDR3 sequence: CASSPIGEGTEAFF. The CDR3 nucleotides are TGTGCCAGCTCACCGATCGGGGAGGGGACTGAAGCTTTCTTT. The chain is built from TRBV18 and TRBJ1-1; maybe TRBD1 (5 bases). This CDR3 contains 14 residues. V was pared by 3 bases and J by 5 bases, with 13 bases between. CDR1 is KGHSH, CDR2 LQKENI, per germline.

The rearrangement links TRBV27 to TRBJ1-6; 9 bases are a match to TRBD1. V shed 2 bases, J shed 8 bases, and the junction held 1 base outside the gene matches. Per the germline V gene, CDR1 is MNHEY and CDR2 is SMNVEV (reference sequence). The CDR3 runs 14 residues. The CDR3 here is CASSLGQGYSPLHF. In DNA, the CDR3 is TGTGCCAGCAGTTTAGGACAGGGGTATTCACCCCTCCACTTT.

The chain has TRBV19 and TRBJ2-2; a weak D match, TRBD2 (5 bases). The CDR3 totals 17 residues. The V end lost 6 bases, the J end lost 4 bases, and 21 bases lay between the germline ends. Germline CDR1 LNHDA, CDR2 SQIVND (reference sequence). CDR3 DNA: TGTGCCAGTAGCCCAGACTGGGCGGCTAGCCTCACCGGGGAGCTGTTTTTT. Translation gives CASSPDWAASLTGELFF.

The chain recombines TRBV5-1 with TRBJ2-5; 12 nucleotides match TRBD1. The CDR3 extends over 15 amino acids. J lost 2 bases, V lost 3 bases, and 2 bases had no gene match. Per the germline V gene, CDR1 is SGHRS and CDR2 is YFSETQ. CDR3 residues: CASSWGQGAQETQYF. DNA for the CDR3: TGCGCCAGCAGCTGGGGACAGGGGGCGCAAGAGACCCAGTACTTC.

The chain has TRBV2 and TRBJ1-6; D possibly corresponds to TRBD1 (6 bases). CDR3 length: 17 amino acids. CDR1 and CDR2 (germline): SNHLY, FYNNEI. Deletions cut 2 bases from V and 0 bases from J, with 11 bases between. The CDR3 nucleotides are TGTGCCAGCAGTGAACGACAGGCGAGCTCCTATAATTCACCCCTCCACTTT. Its translation is CASSERQASSYNSPLHF.

This clone has a single count. V is TRBV6-5 and J is TRBJ1-5, with 9 bases fitting TRBD1. The CDR3 consists of 15 residues. Germline values: CDR1 MNHEY, CDR2 SVGAGI. V dropped 2 bases and J dropped 5; count of bases not matched to a gene: 4. In DNA form, the CDR3 reads TGTGCCAGCAGTTACAAGGGACAGGGCCATCAGCCCCAGCATTTT. Translated, it gives CASSYKGQGHQPQHF.

V gene TRBV7-9 combines with J gene TRBJ1-1, with TRBD1 as a possible D gene (6 bases). CDR1 is SEHNR, CDR2 FQNEAQ, per germline (reference sequence). The CDR3 sequence is 13 residues long. Deletions cut 4 bases from V and 5 bases from J, with 11 bases between. The CDR3 DNA sequence: TGTGCCAGCAGCTCCCGGGACAAGACTGAAGCTTTCTTT. Translation gives CASSSRDKTEAFF.

The genes are TRBV19 and TRBJ2-2; D may be TRBD1 (5 bases). The germline gives CDR1 LNHDA, CDR2 SQIVND (reference sequence). CDR3 length equals 13 residues. The ends were cut back, 7 bases at V and 6 bases at J, with 12 bases in the middle. The DNA of the CDR3 is TGTGCCAGTACCACGGTAGGGGCCGGGGAGCTGTTTTTT. Translation: CASTTVGAGELFF.

This clone was counted a few times. The V gene is TRBV5-4, the J gene TRBJ2-5; 9 bases match TRBD2. Germline V lookup: CDR1 SGHNT, CDR2 YYREEE (reference sequence). This CDR3 is built from 16 residues. With V trimmed by 3 bases and J by 5 bases, 11 bases remained unmatched. This CDR3 is CASSSGDSGGLETQYF. Written as DNA, the CDR3 is TGTGCCAGCAGCTCGGGGGATAGCGGGGGTCTGGAGACCCAGTACTTC.

DNA of the CDR3: TGTGCCAGCAGCTCCGGGGAGGAGCAGTACTTC. It encodes CASSSGEEQYF. The rearrangement joins TRBV7-2 to TRBJ2-7; possibly TRBD2 for D (5 bases). CDR1 and CDR2 from the germline V gene are SGHTA and FQGNSA. The CDR3 is made up of 11 amino acids. V dropped 4 bases and J dropped 7 bases, with 8 bases sitting between them.

The chain uses TRBV15 and TRBJ1-1, with TRBD1 as a possible D gene (6 bases). V was shortened by 0 bases and J by 7 bases, with 9 bases between the two germline ends. Germline lookup yields CDR1 LNHNV and CDR2 YYDKDF (reference sequence). The CDR3 contains 13 residues. The CDR3 spells CATSRDHRVEAFF. The CDR3 region has the DNA TGTGCCACCAGCAGAGACCACAGGGTTGAAGCTTTCTTT.

This sequence joins TRBV6-4 and TRBJ2-2; perhaps TRBD1 as D (5 bases). The CDR3 runs to 12 residues. Germline CDR1 MRHNA, CDR2 SNTAGT. Trimming removed 6 bases at V and 7 bases at J, with 9 bases between. The CDR3 is CASRKDSGELFF. CDR3 DNA sequence: TGTGCCAGCAGGAAAGACAGCGGGGAGCTGTTTTTT.

The chain carries TRBV12-3 or TRBV12-4 and TRBJ1-3, with D perhaps TRBD1 (6 bases). The CDR3 totals 11 residues. V shed 5 bases and J shed 10 bases, with 9 bases lying between them. The CDR3 protein is CASSGGATIYF. CDR3 nucleotide sequence: TGTGCCAGCAGTGGGGGGGCGACCATATATTTT.

This clone was recorded only once. J is TRBJ2-7 and V is TRBV24-1, with 9 positions matching TRBD2. Germline V gene sequence: CDR1 KGHDR, CDR2 SFDVKD. This CDR3 has 16 residues. Trimming took 3 bases from V and 6 from J; bases not matched to a gene: 11. The DNA of the CDR3 is TGTGCCACCAGTGATGGCACCCCGGGACTAGCAGGCGAGCAGTACTTC. Its protein product is CATSDGTPGLAGEQYF.

The chain uses TRBV2 and TRBJ2-2; 8 positions agree with TRBD1. Trimming at V came to 8 bases and at J to 2 bases, leaving 7 bases not matched to a gene. CDR1 SNHLY and CDR2 FYNNEI come from the germline V gene. The CDR3 covers 15 residues. CDR3 in amino acids: CASRGQDPNTGELFF. CDR3 in DNA: TGTGCCAGCCGGGGACAGGACCCAAACACCGGGGAGCTGTTTTTT. Using reference TRBV2 and TRBJ2-2 for the parts outside the CDR3, the full variable domain is EPEVTQTPSHQVTQMGQEVILRCVPISNHLYFYWYRQILGQKVEFLVSFYNNEISEKSEIFDDQFSVERPDGSNFTLKIRSTKLEDSAMYFCASRGQDPNTGELFFGEGSRLTVL.